A selection of T cell receptor beta chains follows, all from one sample in a study of shared clonotypes between healthy human individuals. Measured with immunoSEQ multiplex PCR; TCRdb has only the in-frame clones, and not every one. The table has about 1 million clones, about four fifths seen once. Sequencing was carried out using memory CD4+ T cells from PBMCs. The origin of the receptors is a man aged 18 to 29 in good health. Some clones in this sample may be carry-over from other donors' samples. Each CDR3 is given with its conserved first and last residue. D genes are given only for firm matches. Where a row states a size, it is once, few, many or the class of an expanded clone; other rows omit it.

cdr3_nt	cdr3_aa	v_call	j_call	clone_size	d_call
TGTGCCAGCAGCTTGGCCACAGGGGCCGGCAATCAGCCCCAGCATTTT	CASSLATGAGNQPQHF	TRBV5-5	TRBJ1-5	.	TRBD1
TGTGCCAGCAGCTTAAATAGGGAGGCTGCTTTCTTT	CASSLNREAAFF	TRBV11-2	TRBJ1-1	.	.
TGTGCCAGCAGTTCCGGGACAGGGGTATACCAAGAGACCCAGTACTTC	CASSSGTGVYQETQYF	TRBV2	TRBJ2-5	.	TRBD1
TGTGCCAGCTCACCAGTTTTCACAGCACGCTCTGGAAACACCATATATTTT	CASSPVFTARSGNTIYF	TRBV18	TRBJ1-3	.	.
TGTGCCTGGAGTAAGGGGCGGCCCTACGAGCAGTACTTC	CAWSKGRPYEQYF	TRBV30	TRBJ2-7	.	.
TGTGCCAGCAGTTACTCGAAAAACGGGGAGCTGTTTTTT	CASSYSKNGELFF	TRBV6-5	TRBJ2-2	.	.
TGTGCCATCAGTTCAGTCGGGTCGTCCTACGAGCAGTACTTC	CAISSVGSSYEQYF	TRBV10-3	TRBJ2-7	.	.
TGTGCCAGCAGCTCCGTCGGGATCTATAACTATGGCTACACCTTC	CASSSVGIYNYGYTF	TRBV28	TRBJ1-2	.	.
TGCGCCAGCAGCCTCGGACAGGGGCACACTGAAGCTTTCTTT	CASSLGQGHTEAFF	TRBV5-1	TRBJ1-1	.	TRBD1
TGTGCCAGCAGTGATTCCATCGGGGTCGGGACCCAGTACTTC	CASSDSIGVGTQYF	TRBV2	TRBJ2-5	.	.
TGCAGCGTTGGAGGACTCTTAAACATTCAGTACTTC	CSVGGLLNIQYF	TRBV29-1	TRBJ2-4	.	.
TGTGCCAGCAGCTTGGCGGCGAGCTCCTACAATGAGCAGTTCTTC	CASSLAASSYNEQFF	TRBV5-4	TRBJ2-1	few	.
TGTGCCAGCAGTTTTGAAAGGGCGAGGGAGACCCAGTACTTC	CASSFERARETQYF	TRBV14	TRBJ2-5	.	.
TGTGCCAGCAGCCCATGGACAGGGGTTATTGTTGTGGAGCAGTACTTC	CASSPWTGVIVVEQYF	TRBV7-8	TRBJ2-7	.	TRBD1
TGTGCCAGCAGATTACCGGGACAGGGCGGCGGCTACACCTTC	CASRLPGQGGGYTF	TRBV6-1	TRBJ1-2	.	TRBD1
TGTGCCAGCAGTGAAGCGCGTGGAGGCGGGTATGGCTACACCTTC	CASSEARGGGYGYTF	TRBV2	TRBJ1-2	many	.
TGTGCCAGCAGCCTACACGCTGAAGCTTTCTTT	CASSLHAEAFF	TRBV11-2	TRBJ1-1	.	.
TGTGCCAGCAGCTCAGGGGGCGGGCGCACAGATACGCAGTATTTT	CASSSGGGRTDTQYF	TRBV9	TRBJ2-3	.	TRBD1
TGTGCCAGCAGCAGGGGGACAGGGGTTCACGAGCAGTACTTC	CASSRGTGVHEQYF	TRBV2	TRBJ2-7	.	TRBD1
TGTGCCAGCACCCCCGGACGAGGGGCGGGGGAGCAGTACTTC	CASTPGRGAGEQYF	TRBV6-6	TRBJ2-7	.	.
TGTGCCAGCCGCTGGACAGGGGCCAATGAGCAGTTCTTC	CASRWTGANEQFF	TRBV6-1	TRBJ2-1	once	TRBD1
TGTGCCAGCTCATCTGAGGAGAGGGGCAACACTGAAGCTTTCTTT	CASSSEERGNTEAFF	TRBV18	TRBJ1-1	.	.
TGTGCCAGTAGTATAGATCGGGGCAGGAAAAATCAGCCCCAGCATTTT	CASSIDRGRKNQPQHF	TRBV19	TRBJ1-5	.	.
TGTGCCAGCAGTTTACCGGCAGGGACTGAAGCTTTCTTT	CASSLPAGTEAFF	TRBV28	TRBJ1-1	.	.
TGCGCCAGCAGATTACAGGGGAGTTCCTACGAGCAGTACTTC	CASRLQGSSYEQYF	TRBV5-1	TRBJ2-7	few	TRBD1
TGCGCCAGCAGCCAAGCGACAGGGGGGAACACTGAAGCTTTCTTT	CASSQATGGNTEAFF	TRBV4-3	TRBJ1-1	many	TRBD1
TGTGCCAGCAGCTTGGCCCGCCCAAAGGCCGGGGAGCTGTTTTTT	CASSLARPKAGELFF	TRBV5-8	TRBJ2-2	.	.
TGTGCCAGCTCGCCCCTCTCGCGACGGAACATTCAGTACTTC	CASSPLSRRNIQYF	TRBV28	TRBJ2-4	.	.
TGTGCCAGCAGCTTAGGGAGGAACACTGAAGCTTTCTTT	CASSLGRNTEAFF	TRBV11-1	TRBJ1-1	few	.
TGTGCCAGCAGCCAAGGGACAGGGTCCCTTCTCTACAATGAGCAGTTCTTC	CASSQGTGSLLYNEQFF	TRBV4-2	TRBJ2-1	.	TRBD1
TGTGCCAGCAGCCGTGGGACAGGGAACACCGGGGAGCTGTTTTTT	CASSRGTGNTGELFF	TRBV9	TRBJ2-2	.	TRBD1
TGTGCCAGCAGTGAATTGAGGCAGGGTGCTGAAGCTTTCTTT	CASSELRQGAEAFF	TRBV6-1	TRBJ1-1	.	.
TGTGCCAGCAGCCCGGGACAGGGCAGACGTGCTTTCTTT	CASSPGQGRRAFF	TRBV27	TRBJ1-1	few	TRBD1
TGTGCCAGCAGGCTAGACTATAACTCCTACAATGAGCAGTTCTTC	CASRLDYNSYNEQFF	TRBV7-3	TRBJ2-1	.	.